The clone carrying this T cell receptor beta chain has a single count. Its specificity is unknown. These data belong to a study of cytomegalovirus exposure and HLA in healthy donors. Overall study context: Of roughly 400 genotyped donors, more than 75% grouped in the Caucasian-associated ancestry cluster.

Use of 60 Vbeta and 13 Jbeta primers characterized the PCR. This table comes from immunoSEQ multiplex PCR, and its TCRdb copy is limited to in-frame clones, with some not included. Of 150,000 or so clones listed, just under 75% were seen once; the top ten hold 1.5% to 2%. There are 14 residues in the CDR3. V shed 4 bases and J 5 bases; nucleotides not matched to a gene: 7. Germline loops: CDR1 MNHEY, CDR2 SVGAGI. Broader study findings: The authors judged a highly shared variant cluster likely a sequencing artifact. The authors enumerated under 200 TCR beta chains as linked to cytomegalovirus.

The V and J genes are TRBV6-5 and TRBJ2-7, with TRBD1 matching over 8 bases. Sequencing used PBMCs. This receptor was obtained from a young woman in good health and CMV-seronegative. In nucleotides, the CDR3 is TGTGCCAGCAGTTCACAGGGGGAACTCGACGAGCAGTACTTC. This translates into CASSSQGELDEQYF.